Given below is one TCR beta chain in context. Its cognate antigen is unknown. Sequencing used immunoSEQ multiplex PCR; TCRdb keeps in-frame clones, though not all of them. The table has around 130,000 clones, roughly 93% seen once. CDR3 length equals 14 residues. V lost 4 bases and J lost 2, with 14 bases in between. Germline V gene lookup returns CDR1 GTSNPN and CDR2 SVGIG (reference sequence). This sample is drawn from a study of T cell responses to AZD1222 COVID-19 vaccine. Whole-study findings and limits: Only a handful of AZD1222 recipients were seropositive at baseline. Compared with day 0, the breadth and depth of the Spike-specific TCR repertoire rose significantly after two doses of AZD1222. White British people made up most donors, females outnumbered males, and clonal diversity was possibly underestimated. Close to half of spike-specific TCRs reportedly recognize unmutated variant regions.

The source of this sequence is an adult in good health. V and J are TRBV30 and TRBJ1-1, with D tentatively TRBD1 (6 bases). Sequencing was performed on peripheral blood, taken on day 0 of AZD1222 vaccination. CDR3 amino acids: CAWTSGTLNTEAFF. The DNA of the CDR3 is TGTGCCTGGACTAGCGGGACACTTAACACTGAAGCTTTCTTT. The whole variable domain, filled in from reference TRBV30 and TRBJ1-1, reads SQTIHQWPATLVQPVGSPLSLECTVEGTSNPNLYWYRQAAGRGLQLLFYSVGIGQISSEVPQNLSASRPQDRQFILSSKKLLLSDSGFYLCAWTSGTLNTEAFFGQGTRLTVV.